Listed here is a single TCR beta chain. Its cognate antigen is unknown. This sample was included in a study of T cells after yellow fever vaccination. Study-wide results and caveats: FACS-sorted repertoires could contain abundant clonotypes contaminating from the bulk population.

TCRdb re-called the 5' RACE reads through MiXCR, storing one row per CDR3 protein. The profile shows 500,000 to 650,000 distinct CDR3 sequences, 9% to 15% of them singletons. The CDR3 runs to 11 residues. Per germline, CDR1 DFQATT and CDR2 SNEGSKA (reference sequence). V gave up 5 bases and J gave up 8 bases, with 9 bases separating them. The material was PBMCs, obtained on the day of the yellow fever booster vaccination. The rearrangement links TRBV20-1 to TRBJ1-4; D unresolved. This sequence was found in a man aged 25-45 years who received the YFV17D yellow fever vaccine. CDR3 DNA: TGCAGTGCTGGTCCAGGCGAAAAACTGTTTTTT. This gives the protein CSAGPGEKLFF.